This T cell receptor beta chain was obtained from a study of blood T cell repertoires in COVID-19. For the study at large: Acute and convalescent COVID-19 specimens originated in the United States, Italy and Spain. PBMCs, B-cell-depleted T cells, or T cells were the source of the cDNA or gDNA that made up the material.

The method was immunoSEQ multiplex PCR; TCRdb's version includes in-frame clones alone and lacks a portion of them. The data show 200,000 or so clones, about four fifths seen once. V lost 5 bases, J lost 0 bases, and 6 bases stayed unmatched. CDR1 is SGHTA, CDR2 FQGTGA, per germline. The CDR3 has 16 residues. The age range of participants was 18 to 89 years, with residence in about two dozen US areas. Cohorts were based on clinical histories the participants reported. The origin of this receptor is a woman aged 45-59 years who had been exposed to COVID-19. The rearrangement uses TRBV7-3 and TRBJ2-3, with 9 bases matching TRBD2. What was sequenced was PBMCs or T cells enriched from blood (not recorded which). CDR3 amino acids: CASSVSGGRSTDTQYF. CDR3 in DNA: TGTGCCAGCAGCGTAAGCGGGGGGCGTAGCACAGATACGCAGTATTTT.